This TCR beta chain was found in a study of T-cell memory formation after mild COVID-19. TCRdb redid the calling of the 5' RACE reads with MiXCR, one entry per CDR3 protein. This table has around 340,000 distinct CDR3 sequences, around a fifth appearing once. The ends were cut back, 4 bases at V and 0 bases at J, with 16 bases in the middle. Germline V lookup: CDR1 MNHNY, CDR2 SVGAGI (reference sequence). The CDR3 contains 17 residues. The sample taken for sequencing was PBMCs or a T cell subset sorted from them (not recorded which). The sequence was obtained from an adult woman who had mild COVID-19 (a few samples of this study predate the infection). Cell type and time point are not known. The rearrangement links TRBV6-6 to TRBJ1-5, with unresolved D. In DNA, the CDR3 is TGTGCCAGCAGTTTAGTCGGCAGGCGGTATAGCAATCAGCCCCAGCATTTT. Protein product: CASSLVGRRYSNQPQHF.